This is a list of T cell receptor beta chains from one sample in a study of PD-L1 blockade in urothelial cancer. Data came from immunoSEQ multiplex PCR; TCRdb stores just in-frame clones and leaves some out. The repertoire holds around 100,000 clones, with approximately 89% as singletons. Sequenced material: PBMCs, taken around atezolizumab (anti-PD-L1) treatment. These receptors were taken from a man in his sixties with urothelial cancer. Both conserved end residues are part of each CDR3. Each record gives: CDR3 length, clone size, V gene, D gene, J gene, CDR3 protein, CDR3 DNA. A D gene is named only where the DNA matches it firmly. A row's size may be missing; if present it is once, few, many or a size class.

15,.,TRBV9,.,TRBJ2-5,CASSVSGTRQETQYF,TGTGCCAGCAGCGTATCAGGAACTAGACAAGAGACCCAGTACTTC
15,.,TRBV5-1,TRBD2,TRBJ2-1,CASRKGLGGNNEQFF,TGCGCCAGCAGGAAGGGACTAGGAGGTAACAATGAGCAGTTCTTC
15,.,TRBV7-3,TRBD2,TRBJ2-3,CASSPPGGLGGTQYF,TGTGCCAGCAGCCCCCCGGGGGGTCTGGGCGGTACGCAGTATTTT
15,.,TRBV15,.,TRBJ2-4,CATSITWGVWYIQYF,TGTGCCACCAGCATAACCTGGGGGGTTTGGTACATTCAGTACTTC
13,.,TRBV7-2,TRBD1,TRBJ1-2,CASQGAGVYGYTF,TGTGCCAGCCAGGGGGCAGGGGTCTATGGCTACACCTTC
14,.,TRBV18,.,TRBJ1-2,CASSPPIQGSGYTF,TGTGCCAGCTCACCACCGATCCAGGGCAGTGGCTACACCTTC
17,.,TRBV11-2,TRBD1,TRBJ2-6,CASSTRTGYTGANVLTF,TGTGCCAGCAGCACCAGGACAGGGTATACTGGGGCCAACGTCCTGACTTTC
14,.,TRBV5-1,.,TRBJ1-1,CASSLEAGALEAFF,TGCGCCAGCAGCTTGGAGGCAGGGGCGCTTGAAGCTTTCTTT
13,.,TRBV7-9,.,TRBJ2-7,CASSWTEAYEQYF,TGTGCCAGCAGCTGGACAGAGGCCTACGAGCAGTACTTC
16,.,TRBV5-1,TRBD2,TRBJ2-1,CASSLLLAGGDNEQFF,TGCGCCAGCAGCTTGTTACTAGCGGGAGGGGACAATGAGCAGTTCTTC
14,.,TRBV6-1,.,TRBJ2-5,CASSEGTAQETQYF,TGTGCCAGCAGTGAAGGGACAGCCCAAGAGACCCAGTACTTC
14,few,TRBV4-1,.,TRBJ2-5,CASSQDLNKETQYF,TGCGCCAGCAGCCAAGATCTTAACAAAGAGACCCAGTACTTC
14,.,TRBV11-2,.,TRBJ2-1,CASSLDLVTQGQFF,TGTGCCAGCAGCTTAGATCTTGTGACCCAGGGGCAGTTCTTC
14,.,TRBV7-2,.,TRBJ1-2,CASSSPGGNYGYTF,TGTGCCAGCAGCTCCCCGGGAGGCAACTATGGCTACACCTTC
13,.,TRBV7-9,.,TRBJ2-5,CASSLGGLETQYF,TGTGCCAGCAGCCTAGGGGGACTAGAGACCCAGTACTTC
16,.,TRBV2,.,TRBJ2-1,CASSAEQVVRSNEQFF,TGTGCCAGCAGTGCGGAACAGGTAGTTCGTAGCAATGAGCAGTTCTTC
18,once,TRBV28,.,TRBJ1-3,CASSSSRAGGTSGNTIYF,TGTGCCAGCAGTTCATCCCGGGCAGGAGGAACCTCTGGAAACACCATATATTTT
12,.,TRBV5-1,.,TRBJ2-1,CASRHESNEQFF,TGCGCCAGCAGACATGAATCTAATGAGCAGTTCTTC
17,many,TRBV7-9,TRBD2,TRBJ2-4,CASSPQTSGGFKNIQYF,TGTGCCAGCAGCCCCCAGACTAGCGGGGGGTTCAAAAACATTCAGTACTTC
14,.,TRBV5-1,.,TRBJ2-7,CASSLTPGAYEQYF,TGCGCCAGCAGCCTTACACCAGGGGCCTACGAGCAGTACTTC
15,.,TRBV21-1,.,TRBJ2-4,CASSKVTGGFNIQYF,TGTGCCAGCAGCAAAGTAACCGGGGGGTTCAACATTCAGTACTTC
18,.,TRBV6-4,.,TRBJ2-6,CASTGIGTDFSGANVLTF,TGTGCCAGCACAGGGATAGGGACTGACTTCTCTGGGGCCAACGTCCTGACTTTC
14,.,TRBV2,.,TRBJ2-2,CASSELQRTGELFF,TGTGCCAGCAGTGAATTACAACGCACCGGGGAGCTGTTTTTT
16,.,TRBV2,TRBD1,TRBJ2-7,CASSEVWGTGAYEQYF,TGTGCCAGCAGTGAAGTCTGGGGGACAGGGGCCTACGAGCAGTACTTC
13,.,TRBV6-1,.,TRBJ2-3,CASSEALTDTQYF,TGTGCCAGCAGTGAAGCCCTCACAGATACGCAGTATTTT